These T cell receptor beta chains were read from a single sample in a study of OX40 agonist ivuxolimab in advanced cancers. Profiled with immunoSEQ multiplex PCR; TCRdb holds only in-frame clones, not every one. Counted here are roughly 48,000 clones, around 80% occurring once; the ten biggest clones make up more than 0.9%. This specimen consisted of CD4+ or CD8+ T cells sorted from blood, obtained in a trial of the OX40 agonist ivuxolimab. Receptor source: an adult with an advanced solid tumor such as melanoma, head and neck, liver or kidney cancer. The CDR3 runs from the conserved cysteine through the conserved F or W. The order of the fields is V gene, D gene, clone size, J gene, CDR3 protein, CDR3 DNA. A D gene is named only where the DNA matches it firmly. Clone size is shown for a subset of rows, as once, few, many or a class of expanded clone.

TRBV6-1	TRBD1	.	TRBJ2-1	CASSDHRGRGNEQFF	TGTGCCAGCAGTGACCACAGGGGGCGAGGTAATGAGCAGTTCTTC
TRBV7-9	.	.	TRBJ1-2	CASSVDYYGYTF	TGTGCCAGCAGCGTCGACTACTATGGCTACACCTTC
TRBV11-3	.	.	TRBJ1-1	CASSLEVWPGRQNTEAFF	TGTGCCAGCAGCTTAGAGGTATGGCCAGGGCGCCAAAACACTGAAGCTTTCTTT
TRBV7-9	TRBD1	.	TRBJ1-1	CASSIGQGMTEAFF	TGTGCCAGCAGCATTGGACAGGGGATGACTGAAGCTTTCTTT
TRBV7-2	TRBD2	once	TRBJ2-5	CASSLSRGGAMETQYF	TGTGCCAGCAGCTTAAGCCGGGGGGGGGCGATGGAGACCCAGTACTTC
TRBV2	.	.	TRBJ2-3	CASRALGGADTQYF	TGTGCCAGCAGAGCACTTGGCGGAGCAGATACGCAGTATTTT
TRBV27	TRBD2	.	TRBJ2-5	CASSYSRGGQETQYF	TGTGCCAGCAGTTACTCGCGGGGGGGCCAAGAGACCCAGTACTTC
TRBV6-6	.	.	TRBJ1-5	CASRRGQRRNQPQHF	TGTGCCAGCAGAAGAGGACAGCGTCGCAATCAGCCCCAGCATTTT
TRBV6-5	TRBD2	.	TRBJ2-7	CASSRGDYEQYF	TGTGCCAGCTCACGGGGGGATTACGAGCAGTACTTC
TRBV6-4	.	.	TRBJ2-2	CASSVDLQGGTGELFF	TGTGCCAGCAGTGTAGACCTCCAGGGAGGCACCGGGGAGCTGTTTTTT
TRBV7-9	TRBD1	.	TRBJ1-4	CASSLDGQGYEKLFF	TGTGCCAGCAGCCTGGACGGACAGGGGTACGAAAAACTGTTTTTT
TRBV7-2	.	.	TRBJ2-7	CASSSGLSYTYEQYF	TGTGCCAGCAGCTCGGGACTTTCATATACCTACGAGCAGTACTTC
TRBV6-5	.	once	TRBJ1-4	CASSYLYGGEKLFF	TGTGCCAGCAGTTATTTATACGGAGGTGAAAAACTGTTTTTT
TRBV29-1	TRBD2	.	TRBJ2-5	CSAKPGGQETQYF	TGCAGCGCCAAGCCGGGGGGCCAAGAGACCCAGTACTTC
TRBV27	TRBD1	.	TRBJ1-3	CASSLFSRGSGNTIYF	TGTGCCAGCAGTTTATTCTCCAGGGGGTCTGGAAACACCATATATTTT
TRBV7-2	.	.	TRBJ2-7	CASGVSVAGDEQYF	TGTGCCAGCGGGGTTTCAGTGGCGGGTGACGAGCAGTACTTC
TRBV7-8	TRBD1	.	TRBJ1-2	CASSLVGQGPTNYGYTF	TGTGCCAGCAGCTTAGTGGGACAGGGTCCCACTAACTATGGCTACACCTTC
TRBV19	.	once	TRBJ1-6	CASSVGRTNNSPLHF	TGTGCCAGTAGTGTTGGACGGACTAATAATTCACCCCTCCACTTT